This TCR beta chain was obtained from a study of immune evolution from preneoplasia to lung adenocarcinoma. Study-wide findings and caveats: Top clone share appeared to fall from AAH through AIS, MIA, adenocarcinoma. Clonality was highest in normal lung, lower in later-stage lesions apparently.

The CDR3 sequence is 16 residues long. Losses at the gene ends were 4 bases for V and 8 bases for J; bases not matched to a gene: 13. From germline, CDR1 is SGHNT and CDR2 YENEEA. Profiling relied on immunoSEQ multiplex PCR, and the TCRdb table lists in-frame clones only, not all of them. Here the sample spans about 6,100 clones, about four fifths being singletons. Between the mid-2010s and the late 2010s, patients underwent resection in Japan or China. Histologic diagnosis was independently verified by two lung pathologists. This clone was observed a single time. Its antigen is not known. The chain links TRBV11-3 to TRBJ1-4; 7 bases line up with TRBD1. This clonotype was sampled from a donor aged 70 or over with lung adenocarcinoma. Material: FFPE adjacent normal lung tissue. The CDR3 is CASSSRQGSVIEKLFF. The CDR3 DNA is TGTGCCAGCAGCTCGCGACAGGGATCGGTGATAGAAAAACTGTTTTTT.